The next 22 T cell receptor beta chains were all read from a single sample in a study of T cells in Graves' hyperthyroidism and ophthalmopathy. The investigators amplified TCR beta CDR3 regions from RNA transcripts. RT-PCR in the first round (using the HTBI primer set) targeted the TCR CDR3. TCRdb recomputed calls from the multiplex PCR reads with MiXCR, one row per CDR3 protein. This sample has 500,000 to 650,000 distinct CDR3 sequences, with more than 15% found just once. Sequenced sample: blood. The source is a woman between 18 and 29 years old with Graves' ophthalmopathy.

The rearrangement uses TRBV19 and TRBJ1-5; D not resolved. The CDR3 sequence is 13 residues long. The germline gives CDR1 LNHDA, CDR2 SQIVND (reference sequence). Trimming pared 6 bases from V and 7 bases from J, leaving 13 bases between. The CDR3 sequence is CASSETPGQPQHF. CDR3 in DNA: TGTGCCAGTAGCGAAACCCCGGGCCAGCCCCAGCATTTT. Combining the CDR3 with reference TRBV19 and TRBJ1-5 gives the whole variable domain DGGITQSPKYLFRKEGQNVTLSCEQNLNHDAMYWYRQDPGQGLRLIYYSQIVNDFQKGDIAEGYSVSREKKESFPLTVTSAQKNPTAFYLCASSETPGQPQHFGDGTRLSIL.

This clonotype was observed a few times. CDR3 amino acids: CASSPLGGGLADPRETQYF. The CDR3 nucleotides read TGTGCCAGCAGCCCCCTCGGGGGTGGACTAGCCGACCCGAGGGAGACCCAGTACTTC. This chain links TRBV7-3 with TRBJ2-5; TRBD2 matches 8 bases. V gave up 5 bases and J gave up 5 bases; unmatched junction bases: 22. CDR1 is SGHTA, CDR2 FQGTGA, per germline. CDR3 length equals 19 residues. The full variable domain, completed using reference TRBV7-3 and TRBJ2-5, is GAGVSQTPSNKVTEKGKYVELRCDPISGHTALYWYRQSLGQGPEFLIYFQGTGAADDSGLPNDRFFAVRPEGSVSTLKIQRTERGDSAVYLCASSPLGGGLADPRETQYFGPGTRLLVL.

The J gene is TRBJ1-4, the V gene TRBV14; D is possibly TRBD1 (5 bases). With 3 bases removed from V and 2 bases from J, the gap between germline ends came to 7 bases. This CDR3 contains 14 residues. Germline V lookup: CDR1 SGHDN, CDR2 FVKESK. The CDR3 DNA follows: TGTGCCAGCAGCCAGGGACGGACTAATGAAAAACTGTTTTTT. Protein: CASSQGRTNEKLFF.

V is TRBV10-3 and J is TRBJ1-1; 7 bases map to TRBD1. The CDR3 is 15 residues long. CDR1 and CDR2 (germline): ENHRY, SYGVKD. Losses at the gene ends were 5 bases for V and 2 bases for J; bases not matched to a gene: 8. CDR3 region: CAISPSGTANTEAFF. The CDR3 nucleotides read TGTGCCATCAGTCCATCCGGGACAGCAAACACTGAAGCTTTCTTT.

This clonotype appeared a few times. This chain uses TRBV11-3 with TRBJ1-6; D perhaps matches TRBD1 (5 bases). CDR1 and CDR2 from the germline V gene are SGHNT and YENEEA. This CDR3 region has 15 residues. V was trimmed by 0 bases and J by 8 bases, leaving 11 bases between them. The CDR3 DNA reads as TGTGCCAGCAGCTTAGATGGGGCGTCGGATTCACCCCTCCACTTT. It encodes CASSLDGASDSPLHF.

This clonotype was picked up a small number of times. V is TRBV30 and J is TRBJ2-1; 7 bases align to TRBD1. V dropped 8 bases and J dropped 9; count of bases not matched to a gene: 10. The CDR3 has 12 amino acids. CDR1 is GTSNPN and CDR2 is SVGIG in the germline V gene (reference sequence). CDR3 DNA sequence: TGTGCCCAGGGGCAGGGGGTCGGTGAGCAGTTCTTC. This gives the protein CAQGQGVGEQFF. The variable domain in full, completed from reference TRBV30 and TRBJ2-1, reads SQTIHQWPATLVQPVGSPLSLECTVEGTSNPNLYWYRQAAGRGLQLLFYSVGIGQISSEVPQNLSASRPQDRQFILSSKKLLLSDSGFYLCAQGQGVGEQFFGPGTRLTVL.

This chain connects TRBV18 to TRBJ2-1, with 8 positions matching TRBD2. The CDR3 extends over 20 amino acids. Germline V gene data show CDR1 as KGHSH and CDR2 as LQKENI. Unmatched junction bases numbered 18, after V lost 0 bases and J lost 5 bases. DNA for the CDR3: TGTGCCAGCTCACCACCGGGGTTGGCGGGAGGCCTCTCTACAAACAATGAGCAGTTCTTC. It specifies CASSPPGLAGGLSTNNEQFF. The variable domain in full, completed from reference TRBV18 and TRBJ2-1, reads NAGVMQNPRHLVRRRGQEARLRCSPMKGHSHVYWYRQLPEEGLKFMVYLQKENIIDESGMPKERFSAEFPKEGPSILRIQQVVRGDSAAYFCASSPPGLAGGLSTNNEQFFGPGTRLTVL.

This clonotype was observed at least ten times. The rearrangement uses TRBV12-3 or TRBV12-4 and TRBJ1-2, with D unclear. V was clipped by 1 base and J by 0 bases, with 9 bases between them. The CDR3 spans 15 residues. The DNA for the CDR3 is TGTGCCAGCAGTTTAGTCCTAGGAGCTAACTATGGCTACACCTTC. Encoded protein: CASSLVLGANYGYTF.

This clonotype was picked up many times. The V call is TRBV12-3 or TRBV12-4, the J call TRBJ1-2; 7 bases match TRBD1. Trimming at V came to 6 bases and at J to 5 bases, leaving 12 bases not matched to a gene. The CDR3 runs 15 residues. CDR3 protein: CASRSVGQADYGYTF. Here the CDR3 DNA reads TGTGCCAGCAGGTCCGTTGGACAGGCCGATTATGGCTACACCTTC.

This clonotype has a count of ten or more. The rearrangement uses TRBV6-5 and TRBJ1-5; D uncertain. CDR1 is MNHEY and CDR2 is SVGAGI in the germline V gene. The V end was cut by 2 bases, the J end by 4 bases, with 6 bases between. CDR3 size: 13 residues. CDR3 bases: TGTGCCAGCAGTTACAGTATTAATCAGCCCCAGCATTTT. Translated: CASSYSINQPQHF.

As regards this clonotype: In this CDR3 the conserved last residue, phenylalanine or tryptophan, is missing, so a read error is likely. This chain joins TRBV29-1 and TRBJ2-5; 13 bases match TRBD2. The CDR3 contains 17 residues. The junction had 13 bases not matched to a gene; V was cut back by 8 bases and J by 1 base. CDR1 is SQVTM, CDR2 ANQGSEA, per germline. CDR3 DNA: TGCAGCACCTCGGGGCGGACTAGCGGGAGTACCCAAGAGACCCAGTACCTC. This sequence encodes CSTSGRTSGSTQETQYL.

This clonotype showed up many times. The genes are TRBV11-2 and TRBJ2-1, with D maybe TRBD1 (6 bases). CDR1 is SGHAT and CDR2 is FQNNGV in the germline V gene. Trimming pared 5 bases from V and 5 bases from J, leaving 10 bases between. This CDR3 has 13 amino acids. The CDR3 nucleotides read TGTGCCAGCAGCCAGGACAGAAACAATGAGCAGTTCTTC. Its protein is CASSQDRNNEQFF.

The table lists this clonotype with many counts. V is TRBV20-1 and J is TRBJ2-7; D may be TRBD2 (5 bases). CDR3 length: 12 amino acids. Germline V gene data show CDR1 as DFQATT and CDR2 as SNEGSKA (reference sequence). V dropped 2 bases and J dropped 3 bases, with 8 bases sitting between them. The chain's CDR3 is CSARYEGYEQYF. The CDR3, as DNA: TGCAGTGCTAGATACGAGGGCTACGAGCAGTACTTC.

This clonotype was detected a few times. The chain joins TRBV10-2 to TRBJ2-1; 8 positions match TRBD2. Trimming at V came to 4 bases and at J to 8 bases, leaving 7 bases not matched to a gene. The CDR3 sequence is 14 residues long. Germline V lookup: CDR1 WSHSY, CDR2 SAAADI. The CDR3 DNA reads as TGCGCCAGCAGTGTGGTAGCGGGGTTCGATGAGCAGTTCTTC. This encodes CASSVVAGFDEQFF.

This clonotype was recorded many times. CDR3 DNA sequence: TGTGCCATCAGTGAGAACAGAGAACCGGGACTAGCATCTAGGTACGAGCAGTACTTC. Amino acids: CAISENREPGLASRYEQYF. V gene TRBV10-3 combines with J gene TRBJ2-7, with TRBD2 matching over 9 bases. J was trimmed by 4 bases and V by 2 bases; bases with no gene match: 18. The germline CDR1 and CDR2 sequences are ENHRY and SYGVKD. This CDR3 spans 19 amino acids.

This clonotype was seen a handful of times. V gene TRBV20-1 combines with J gene TRBJ2-7; a weak D match, TRBD1 (5 bases). Trimming removed 5 bases from V and 9 bases from J, with 14 bases in between. Germline V gene data show CDR1 as DFQATT and CDR2 as SNEGSKA (reference sequence). The CDR3 totals 11 residues. The CDR3 nucleotides are TGCAGTGCTGCGGCGTCAGGGTGGCAGTACTTC. This codes for CSAAASGWQYF.

The table lists this clonotype with a few counts. This rearrangement joins TRBV11-2 to TRBJ1-2, with 7 bases aligning to TRBD1. This CDR3 has 16 residues. Losses at the gene ends were 8 bases for V and 8 bases for J; bases not matched to a gene: 20. CDR1 is SGHAT, CDR2 FQNNGV, per germline. This CDR3 reads CASRAPFGTAKDGYTF. CDR3 coding DNA: TGTGCCAGCCGAGCCCCTTTTGGGACAGCTAAGGACGGCTACACCTTC.

This clonotype was seen at least ten times. This rearrangement joins TRBV7-2 to TRBJ2-7, with D possibly matching TRBD2 (6 bases). Deletions cut 4 bases from V and 0 bases from J, with 13 bases between. Looked up from germline, CDR1 is SGHTA and CDR2 is FQGNSA. The CDR3 runs to 15 residues. The DNA of the CDR3 is TGTGCCAGCAGCTCCCGACTAGGTAGCTCCTACGAGCAGTACTTC. This gives the protein CASSSRLGSSYEQYF.

This clonotype was observed at least ten times. The rearrangement joins TRBV20-1 to TRBJ2-1; 12 nucleotides align to TRBD2. CDR1 is DFQATT, CDR2 SNEGSKA, per germline (reference sequence). Germline trimming cut 2 bases from V and 10 bases from J; bases unmatched to any gene: 15. The CDR3 sequence is 17 residues long. CDR3 nucleotide sequence: TGCAGTGCTAGATTGGCTAGCGGGGGGGCGGGCAGCGGGGAGCAGTTCTTC. Protein sequence: CSARLASGGAGSGEQFF.

The V call is TRBV27, the J call TRBJ1-6; the D is unclear. Per germline, CDR1 MNHEY and CDR2 SMNVEV (reference sequence). Trimming stripped 7 bases from V and 6 bases from J, with 13 bases between. The CDR3 contains 14 residues. For the CDR3, the DNA is TGTGCCAGCACGTTTGCAGTTGGTAATTCACCCCTCCACTTT. This gives the protein CASTFAVGNSPLHF.

The chain has TRBV28 and TRBJ1-3; D is ambiguous. CDR3 length: 16 residues. The germline V gene has CDR1 MDHEN and CDR2 SYDVKM. V lost 7 bases and J 0 bases, leaving 16 bases between the germline ends. The CDR3 spells CASIRREGISGNTIYF. In DNA, the CDR3 is TGTGCCAGCATCCGTCGGGAAGGGATCTCTGGAAACACCATATATTTT.

In this sample, this clonotype turned up many times. The chain employs TRBV7-8 and TRBJ2-5; the D is unclear. With 1 base removed from V and 5 bases from J, the gap between germline ends came to 11 bases. Germline assignment: CDR1 SGHVS and CDR2 FQNEAQ. CDR3 length: 14 amino acids. CDR3 sequence: CASSLVGPPETQYF. As DNA, the CDR3 is TGTGCCAGCAGCTTAGTCGGCCCGCCGGAGACCCAGTACTTC.